Below, one T cell receptor beta chain is given with its context. V was clipped by 2 bases and J by 5 bases; unmatched bases: 3. The CDR3 extends over 14 amino acids. The V gene's germline CDR1 is MGHRA and CDR2 YSYEKL. The sample belongs to a study of cytotoxic CD8 clonotypes in ibrutinib-treated CLL. Produced via immunoSEQ multiplex PCR; TCRdb's table is partial and in-frame only. The sample lists 160,000 or so clones; roughly 77% were seen once. The sequencing used PBMCs, collected after 12 months of ibrutinib treatment. The TCR comes from a human donor with chronic lymphocytic leukemia. The genes are TRBV4-1 and TRBJ2-3, with TRBD2 matching 8 bases. CDR3 amino acids: CASSQRAGGDTQYF. The CDR3 DNA follows: TGCGCCAGCAGCCAACGGGCGGGAGGAGATACGCAGTATTTT.